A selection of T cell receptor beta chains follows, all from one sample in a study of blood T cell repertoires in COVID-19. Measured with immunoSEQ multiplex PCR; TCRdb has only the in-frame clones, and not every one. The sample lists fewer than 600,000 clones; 89% were seen once. Sequencing input: peripheral blood. The source is a man aged 18 to 35 with COVID-19, enrolled during active disease. CDR3s include the opening cysteine and the closing phenylalanine or tryptophan. Each record gives: CDR3 length, V gene, J gene, clone size, D gene, CDR3 protein, CDR3 DNA. A D gene is named only where the DNA matches it firmly. A row's size may be missing; if present it is once, few, many or a size class.

CDR3 length: 19
V gene: TRBV4-1
J gene: TRBJ1-4
clone size: -
D gene: TRBD1
CDR3 protein: CASSQGTGESTFEYEKLFF
CDR3 DNA: TGCGCCAGCAGCCAAGGGACAGGGGAATCTACTTTCGAATACGAAAAACTGTTTTTT

CDR3 length: 14
V gene: TRBV9
J gene: TRBJ2-7
clone size: few
D gene: TRBD2
CDR3 protein: CASSVRTSGYEQYF
CDR3 DNA: TGTGCCAGCAGCGTAAGGACTAGCGGCTACGAGCAGTACTTC

CDR3 length: 13
V gene: TRBV5-5
J gene: TRBJ2-7
clone size: -
D gene: -
CDR3 protein: CASSTGDGYEQYF
CDR3 DNA: TGTGCCAGCAGCACCGGAGATGGTTACGAGCAGTACTTC

CDR3 length: 17
V gene: TRBV5-1
J gene: TRBJ2-7
clone size: -
D gene: -
CDR3 protein: CASSLRLGAESFYEQYF
CDR3 DNA: TGCGCCAGCAGCTTGCGCCTAGGAGCGGAGAGTTTCTACGAGCAGTACTTC

CDR3 length: 15
V gene: TRBV19
J gene: TRBJ1-1
clone size: -
D gene: -
CDR3 protein: CASSISGATNTEAFF
CDR3 DNA: TGTGCCAGTAGTATTTCTGGAGCCACGAACACTGAAGCTTTCTTT

CDR3 length: 13
V gene: TRBV5-1
J gene: TRBJ1-1
clone size: -
D gene: -
CDR3 protein: CASSSAPNTEAFF
CDR3 DNA: TGCGCCAGCAGCAGTGCGCCGAACACTGAAGCTTTCTTT

CDR3 length: 15
V gene: TRBV13
J gene: TRBJ1-6
clone size: once
D gene: -
CDR3 protein: CASSSQGSYNSPLHF
CDR3 DNA: TGTGCCAGCAGTTCACAGGGCTCCTATAATTCACCCCTCCACTTT

CDR3 length: 16
V gene: TRBV10-3
J gene: TRBJ1-3
clone size: -
D gene: TRBD1
CDR3 protein: CAIRGQGQYSGNTIYF
CDR3 DNA: TGTGCCATCAGGGGACAGGGGCAATACTCTGGAAACACCATATATTTT

CDR3 length: 16
V gene: TRBV5-6
J gene: TRBJ2-3
clone size: -
D gene: TRBD2
CDR3 protein: CASSLWGLVVSDTQYF
CDR3 DNA: TGTGCCAGCAGCTTATGGGGACTAGTTGTATCAGATACGCAGTATTTT

CDR3 length: 13
V gene: TRBV5-1
J gene: TRBJ2-7
clone size: -
D gene: TRBD1
CDR3 protein: CASSWGQEYEQYF
CDR3 DNA: TGCGCCAGCAGCTGGGGACAGGAGTACGAGCAGTACTTC

CDR3 length: 12
V gene: TRBV15
J gene: TRBJ2-1
clone size: -
D gene: -
CDR3 protein: CATSREGDTQFF
CDR3 DNA: TGTGCCACCAGCAGAGAAGGGGACACGCAGTTCTTC

CDR3 length: 18
V gene: TRBV19
J gene: TRBJ2-3
clone size: -
D gene: -
CDR3 protein: CASSISGTRGFNTDTQYF
CDR3 DNA: TGTGCCAGTAGTATCTCCGGGACAAGGGGGTTTAACACAGATACGCAGTATTTT

CDR3 length: 15
V gene: TRBV9
J gene: TRBJ2-7
clone size: -
D gene: TRBD1
CDR3 protein: CASSAGTASTYEQYF
CDR3 DNA: TGTGCCAGCAGCGCCGGGACAGCATCGACCTACGAGCAGTACTTC

CDR3 length: 15
V gene: TRBV3-1/TRBV3-2
J gene: TRBJ2-7
clone size: -
D gene: TRBD2
CDR3 protein: CASSDPSGRAYEQYF
CDR3 DNA: TGTGCCAGCAGCGACCCTAGCGGGAGGGCGTACGAGCAGTACTTC

CDR3 length: 14
V gene: TRBV24-1
J gene: TRBJ2-1
clone size: once
D gene: TRBD2
CDR3 protein: CATSATGGSQEQFF
CDR3 DNA: TGTGCCACCAGTGCAACGGGGGGGTCCCAGGAGCAGTTCTTC

CDR3 length: 16
V gene: TRBV5-4
J gene: TRBJ2-2
clone size: -
D gene: TRBD1
CDR3 protein: CASSLPGQGNTGELFF
CDR3 DNA: TGTGCCAGCAGTTTACCGGGACAGGGGAACACCGGGGAGCTGTTTTTT

CDR3 length: 14
V gene: TRBV2
J gene: TRBJ1-2
clone size: few
D gene: -
CDR3 protein: CASTAGAAYYGYTF
CDR3 DNA: TGTGCCAGCACTGCAGGGGCTGCCTACTATGGCTACACCTTC

CDR3 length: 14
V gene: TRBV5-1
J gene: TRBJ2-2
clone size: -
D gene: TRBD2
CDR3 protein: CASSFASGAGELFF
CDR3 DNA: TGCGCCAGCAGCTTTGCGAGCGGGGCCGGGGAGCTGTTTTTT

CDR3 length: 18
V gene: TRBV29-1
J gene: TRBJ2-7
clone size: -
D gene: TRBD1
CDR3 protein: CSVERGVYGTGKTRVQYF
CDR3 DNA: TGCAGCGTTGAAAGGGGAGTGTATGGGACAGGCAAGACTCGGGTGCAGTACTTC

CDR3 length: 14
V gene: TRBV6-5
J gene: TRBJ2-2
clone size: -
D gene: TRBD2
CDR3 protein: CASTRGGYTGELFF
CDR3 DNA: TGTGCCAGCACCCGGGGGGGTTACACCGGGGAGCTGTTTTTT

CDR3 length: 18
V gene: TRBV4-1
J gene: TRBJ2-4
clone size: -
D gene: TRBD2
CDR3 protein: CASSLGSSSGRAKNIQYF
CDR3 DNA: TGCGCCAGCAGCCTTGGAAGTTCTAGCGGAAGAGCCAAAAACATTCAGTACTTC

CDR3 length: 16
V gene: TRBV5-1
J gene: TRBJ1-2
clone size: -
D gene: TRBD1
CDR3 protein: CASSLGDRDVDYGYTF
CDR3 DNA: TGCGCCAGCAGCTTGGGTGACAGGGACGTCGACTATGGCTACACCTTC

CDR3 length: 12
V gene: TRBV10-3
J gene: TRBJ1-1
clone size: -
D gene: -
CDR3 protein: CASGGGGTEAFF
CDR3 DNA: TGTGCCTCTGGGGGAGGGGGAACTGAAGCTTTCTTT

CDR3 length: 15
V gene: TRBV18
J gene: TRBJ1-1
clone size: -
D gene: -
CDR3 protein: CASSPVQISNTEAFF
CDR3 DNA: TGTGCCAGCTCACCCGTACAGATTTCAAACACTGAAGCTTTCTTT

CDR3 length: 15
V gene: TRBV14
J gene: TRBJ2-5
clone size: -
D gene: TRBD1
CDR3 protein: CASSRPGQYQETQYF
CDR3 DNA: TGTGCCAGCAGCCGTCCGGGACAGTACCAAGAGACCCAGTACTTC

CDR3 length: 14
V gene: TRBV5-1
J gene: TRBJ2-7
clone size: -
D gene: TRBD1
CDR3 protein: CASSPRTGRYEQYF
CDR3 DNA: TGCGCCAGCAGCCCCAGGACAGGGCGGTACGAGCAGTACTTC

CDR3 length: 13
V gene: TRBV12-3/TRBV12-4
J gene: TRBJ2-7
clone size: -
D gene: -
CDR3 protein: CASTGAGTYEQYF
CDR3 DNA: TGTGCCAGCACCGGGGCGGGAACCTACGAGCAGTACTTC

CDR3 length: 13
V gene: TRBV21-1
J gene: TRBJ1-2
clone size: -
D gene: -
CDR3 protein: CASSKGPGHGYTF
CDR3 DNA: TGTGCCAGCAGCAAAGGCCCAGGGCACGGCTACACCTTC

CDR3 length: 13
V gene: TRBV3-1/TRBV3-2
J gene: TRBJ1-5
clone size: -
D gene: -
CDR3 protein: CASSQGRDQPQHF
CDR3 DNA: TGTGCCAGCAGCCAGGGGAGGGACCAGCCCCAGCATTTT

CDR3 length: 16
V gene: TRBV7-9
J gene: TRBJ2-2
clone size: -
D gene: TRBD2
CDR3 protein: CASSLQRGSNTGELFF
CDR3 DNA: TGTGCCAGCAGCCTACAGCGGGGAAGTAACACCGGGGAGCTGTTTTTT

CDR3 length: 14
V gene: TRBV6-5
J gene: TRBJ2-5
clone size: -
D gene: -
CDR3 protein: CASSFYRAQETQYF
CDR3 DNA: TGTGCCAGCAGCTTTTACAGGGCCCAAGAGACCCAGTACTTC

CDR3 length: 16
V gene: TRBV10-2
J gene: TRBJ2-5
clone size: -
D gene: TRBD2
CDR3 protein: CASRTSGGAGQETQYF
CDR3 DNA: TGCGCCAGCAGGACTAGCGGAGGGGCGGGACAAGAGACCCAGTACTTC

CDR3 length: 15
V gene: TRBV6-5
J gene: TRBJ2-7
clone size: -
D gene: TRBD1
CDR3 protein: CASSPTPPGQHEQYF
CDR3 DNA: TGTGCCAGCAGTCCTACCCCGCCGGGACAGCACGAGCAGTACTTC

CDR3 length: 15
V gene: TRBV27
J gene: TRBJ2-5
clone size: few
D gene: TRBD2
CDR3 protein: CASIAGTSGQETQYF
CDR3 DNA: TGTGCCAGCATTGCCGGGACTAGCGGTCAAGAGACCCAGTACTTC

CDR3 length: 15
V gene: TRBV6-6
J gene: TRBJ1-6
clone size: -
D gene: TRBD1
CDR3 protein: CASSFDRGGNSPLHF
CDR3 DNA: TGTGCCAGCAGTTTCGACAGGGGAGGTAATTCACCCCTCCACTTT

CDR3 length: 14
V gene: TRBV28
J gene: TRBJ2-6
clone size: -
D gene: -
CDR3 protein: CASRTGAGANVLTF
CDR3 DNA: TGTGCCAGCAGAACGGGGGCTGGGGCCAACGTCCTGACTTTC

CDR3 length: 16
V gene: TRBV7-8
J gene: TRBJ2-3
clone size: -
D gene: -
CDR3 protein: CASSLGTDFGTDTQYF
CDR3 DNA: TGTGCCAGCAGCTTAGGAACCGACTTCGGCACAGATACGCAGTATTTT

CDR3 length: 15
V gene: TRBV5-4
J gene: TRBJ2-3
clone size: -
D gene: TRBD2
CDR3 protein: CASSPSGRHTDTQYF
CDR3 DNA: TGTGCCAGCAGCCCTAGCGGGAGGCACACAGATACGCAGTATTTT

CDR3 length: 17
V gene: TRBV5-6
J gene: TRBJ2-4
clone size: -
D gene: TRBD2
CDR3 protein: CASSLGLAGWDKNIQYF
CDR3 DNA: TGTGCCAGCAGCCTGGGACTAGCGGGATGGGACAAAAACATTCAGTACTTC

CDR3 length: 16
V gene: TRBV9
J gene: TRBJ2-5
clone size: -
D gene: -
CDR3 protein: CASSVGDSTFSETQYF
CDR3 DNA: TGTGCCAGCAGCGTAGGGGACTCGACCTTCTCAGAGACCCAGTACTTC

CDR3 length: 15
V gene: TRBV6-5
J gene: TRBJ2-6
clone size: -
D gene: TRBD1
CDR3 protein: CASSRGRRGANVLTF
CDR3 DNA: TGTGCCAGCAGCAGGGGGCGCCGAGGGGCCAACGTCCTGACTTTC

CDR3 length: 14
V gene: TRBV4-1
J gene: TRBJ2-5
clone size: -
D gene: -
CDR3 protein: CASSPPGREETQYF
CDR3 DNA: TGCGCCAGCAGCCCCCCGGGGAGAGAGGAGACCCAGTACTTC

CDR3 length: 16
V gene: TRBV11-2
J gene: TRBJ2-7
clone size: once
D gene: TRBD2
CDR3 protein: CASSAGTSGRTYEQYF
CDR3 DNA: TGTGCCAGCAGCGCCGGGACTAGCGGGAGGACCTACGAGCAGTACTTC

CDR3 length: 14
V gene: TRBV9
J gene: TRBJ2-7
clone size: few
D gene: TRBD2
CDR3 protein: CASSPTGGLYEQYF
CDR3 DNA: TGTGCCAGCAGCCCTACGGGGGGGCTCTACGAGCAGTACTTC

CDR3 length: 15
V gene: TRBV6-6
J gene: TRBJ2-7
clone size: -
D gene: TRBD2
CDR3 protein: CASSRMGGGPYEQYF
CDR3 DNA: TGTGCCAGCAGCCGGATGGGCGGGGGGCCCTACGAGCAGTACTTC

CDR3 length: 15
V gene: TRBV5-1
J gene: TRBJ1-1
clone size: once
D gene: TRBD1
CDR3 protein: CASSLRQGPGPEAFF
CDR3 DNA: TGCGCCAGCAGCCTAAGACAGGGCCCCGGCCCTGAAGCTTTCTTT

CDR3 length: 13
V gene: TRBV5-1
J gene: TRBJ2-2
clone size: -
D gene: -
CDR3 protein: CASSLTRPGELFF
CDR3 DNA: TGCGCCAGCAGCTTAACTAGACCCGGGGAGCTGTTTTTT

CDR3 length: 12
V gene: TRBV6-1
J gene: TRBJ2-7
clone size: -
D gene: -
CDR3 protein: CASSDGVHEQYF
CDR3 DNA: TGTGCCAGCAGTGACGGGGTCCACGAGCAGTACTTC

CDR3 length: 15
V gene: TRBV11-3
J gene: TRBJ2-5
clone size: -
D gene: TRBD2
CDR3 protein: CASSSSRGTKETQYF
CDR3 DNA: TGTGCCAGCAGCTCTTCCCGAGGGACTAAAGAGACCCAGTACTTC

CDR3 length: 14
V gene: TRBV19
J gene: TRBJ1-2
clone size: -
D gene: TRBD1
CDR3 protein: CASSSGTGGDGYTF
CDR3 DNA: TGTGCCAGTAGTTCCGGGACAGGGGGTGATGGCTACACCTTC

CDR3 length: 15
V gene: TRBV6-6
J gene: TRBJ1-1
clone size: -
D gene: TRBD1
CDR3 protein: CASSPRTGGFTEAFF
CDR3 DNA: TGTGCCAGCAGTCCGAGGACAGGGGGCTTTACTGAAGCTTTCTTT

CDR3 length: 13
V gene: TRBV19
J gene: TRBJ2-2
clone size: -
D gene: -
CDR3 protein: CASSRESTGELFF
CDR3 DNA: TGTGCCAGTAGTAGGGAGAGCACCGGGGAGCTGTTTTTT

CDR3 length: 14
V gene: TRBV4-1
J gene: TRBJ2-5
clone size: -
D gene: -
CDR3 protein: CASSQVGREETQYF
CDR3 DNA: TGCGCCAGCAGCCAAGTTGGCAGGGAAGAGACCCAGTACTTC

CDR3 length: 15
V gene: TRBV6-6
J gene: TRBJ1-1
clone size: -
D gene: TRBD1
CDR3 protein: CASSYSTTGATEAFF
CDR3 DNA: TGTGCCAGCAGTTACTCGACCACAGGGGCGACTGAAGCTTTCTTT

CDR3 length: 15
V gene: TRBV3-1/TRBV3-2
J gene: TRBJ2-1
clone size: -
D gene: TRBD2
CDR3 protein: CASSQASGSYNEQFF
CDR3 DNA: TGTGCCAGCAGCCAAGCTAGCGGCTCCTACAATGAGCAGTTCTTC

CDR3 length: 16
V gene: TRBV7-2
J gene: TRBJ2-1
clone size: -
D gene: -
CDR3 protein: CASSLAGESSYNEQFF
CDR3 DNA: TGTGCCAGCAGCCTCGCAGGGGAGAGCTCCTACAATGAGCAGTTCTTC

CDR3 length: 13
V gene: TRBV3-1/TRBV3-2
J gene: TRBJ2-4
clone size: -
D gene: -
CDR3 protein: CASSQDGGGVQYF
CDR3 DNA: TGTGCCAGCAGCCAAGACGGTGGGGGCGTTCAGTACTTC

CDR3 length: 14
V gene: TRBV5-6
J gene: TRBJ2-1
clone size: few
D gene: TRBD1
CDR3 protein: CASSGTGTGIGQFF
CDR3 DNA: TGTGCCAGCAGCGGAACCGGGACAGGGATTGGGCAGTTCTTC

CDR3 length: 12
V gene: TRBV29-1
J gene: TRBJ1-1
clone size: -
D gene: -
CDR3 protein: CSAWGGGTEAFF
CDR3 DNA: TGCAGCGCCTGGGGGGGTGGTACTGAAGCTTTCTTT